The text below deals with one T cell receptor beta chain. Its antigen remains unknown. This sample is drawn from a study of cytomegalovirus exposure and HLA in healthy donors. Turning to the study itself: The same platform was used for the 90 to 150 validation repertoires as for the 666 first-cohort repertoires, as reported in a later analysis.

The assay was immunoSEQ multiplex PCR, and TCRdb's table has in-frame clones only and misses some. The data hold about 71,000 clones, with around 93% observed a single time. Germline CDR1 reads MNHEY; CDR2 reads SMNVEV (reference sequence). The CDR3 runs 13 residues. The V gene end was trimmed by 8 bases and the J gene end by 5 bases; junction bases not matched to a gene: 5. Study observations and caveats: Associated with cytomegalovirus, according to the listing, were 164 TCR beta chains.

The sample comprised PBMCs. The origin of this receptor is a woman between 18 and 30 years old in good health and CMV-seronegative. The chain links TRBV27 to TRBJ2-2; 7 bases agree with TRBD2. This chain's CDR3 is CASALGGTGELFF. The CDR3 DNA sequence: TGTGCCAGCGCCCTGGGGGGGACCGGGGAGCTGTTTTTT.